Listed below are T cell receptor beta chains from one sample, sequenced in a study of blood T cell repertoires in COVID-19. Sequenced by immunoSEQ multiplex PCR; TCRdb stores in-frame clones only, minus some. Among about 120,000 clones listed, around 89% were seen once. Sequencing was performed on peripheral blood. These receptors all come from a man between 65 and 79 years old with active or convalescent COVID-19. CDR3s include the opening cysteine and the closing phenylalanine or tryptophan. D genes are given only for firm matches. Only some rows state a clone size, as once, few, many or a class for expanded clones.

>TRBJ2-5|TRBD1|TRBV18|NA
CASSPSGTQGAQYF
TGTGCCAGCTCACCATCCGGGACCCAGGGGGCCCAGTACTTC
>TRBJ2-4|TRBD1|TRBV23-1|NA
CASSQFAGTGNRLAKNIQYF
TGCGCCAGCAGTCAATTTGCCGGGACAGGGAACAGACTAGCCAAAAACATTCAGTACTTC
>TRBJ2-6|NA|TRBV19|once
CASSIDFNREMYGANVLTF
TGTGCCAGTAGTATAGATTTTAACAGGGAAATGTACGGGGCCAACGTCCTGACTTTC
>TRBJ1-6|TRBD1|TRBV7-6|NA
CASSSGQGVNSPLHF
TGTGCCAGCAGCTCGGGACAGGGGGTGAATTCACCCCTCCACTTT
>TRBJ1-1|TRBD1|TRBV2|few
CASSPGQGSTEAFF
TGTGCCAGCAGTCCGGGACAGGGGAGCACTGAAGCTTTCTTT
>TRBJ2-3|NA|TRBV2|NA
CASSDGPQRRLTDTQYF
TGTGCCAGCAGTGATGGCCCCCAGCGGAGGCTCACAGATACGCAGTATTTT
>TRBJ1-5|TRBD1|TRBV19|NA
CASSIPRQGSQPQHF
TGTGCCAGTAGTATACCTAGACAGGGTAGTCAGCCCCAGCATTTT
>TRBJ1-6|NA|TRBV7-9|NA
CASSLVQYNSPLHF
TGTGCCAGCAGCTTAGTGCAGTATAATTCACCCCTCCACTTT
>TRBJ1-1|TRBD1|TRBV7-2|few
CASSLAARGLTEAFF
TGTGCCAGCAGCTTGGCGGCCAGGGGGCTGACTGAAGCTTTCTTT
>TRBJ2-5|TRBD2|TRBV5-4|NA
CASSLAEGTQYF
TGTGCCAGCAGTCTAGCGGAAGGGACCCAGTACTTC
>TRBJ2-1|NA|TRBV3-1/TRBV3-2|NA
CASSLTPQDHNEQFF
TGTGCCAGCAGCCTCACCCCACAGGACCACAATGAGCAGTTCTTC
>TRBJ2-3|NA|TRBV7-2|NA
CASSLVTGSDTQYF
TGTGCCAGCAGCTTAGTAACGGGGTCAGATACGCAGTATTTT
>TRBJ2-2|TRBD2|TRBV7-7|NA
CASSDIAGGAGELFF
TGTGCTAGCAGCGACATAGCGGGAGGGGCCGGGGAGCTGTTTTTT
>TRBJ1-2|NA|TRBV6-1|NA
CASSEAYSLYGYTF
TGTGCCAGCAGTGAAGCGTACAGTCTCTATGGCTACACCTTC
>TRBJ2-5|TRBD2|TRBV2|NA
CASSTTGTSKETQYF
TGTGCCAGCAGTACGACCGGGACTAGCAAGGAGACCCAGTACTTC
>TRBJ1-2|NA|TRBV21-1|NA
CASSKGGPGPFYGYTF
TGTGCCAGCAGCAAGGGGGGGCCGGGTCCTTTCTATGGCTACACCTTC
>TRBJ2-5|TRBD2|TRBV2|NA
CASSASGSLGETQYF
TGTGCCAGCAGCGCTAGCGGGAGTCTTGGAGAGACCCAGTACTTC
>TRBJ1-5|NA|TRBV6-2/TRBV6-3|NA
CASSYEGGRNQPQHF
TGTGCCAGCAGTTACGAAGGGGGACGGAATCAGCCCCAGCATTTT
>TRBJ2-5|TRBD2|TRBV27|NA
CASSFSGSGRGETQYF
TGTGCCAGCAGTTTCTCGGGGAGCGGGAGAGGAGAGACCCAGTACTTC
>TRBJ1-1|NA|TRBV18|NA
CASSPQDSWNTEAFF
TGTGCCAGCTCACCACAGGACAGTTGGAACACTGAAGCTTTCTTT
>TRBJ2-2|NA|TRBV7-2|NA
CASSLVLEPGELFF
TGTGCCAGCAGCTTAGTGCTCGAGCCCGGGGAGCTGTTTTTT
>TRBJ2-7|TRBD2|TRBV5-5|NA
CASRKGTSGGSYEQYF
TGTGCCAGCAGGAAGGGGACTAGCGGGGGATCCTACGAGCAGTACTTC
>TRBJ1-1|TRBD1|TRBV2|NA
CASRGPGGTEAFF
TGTGCCAGCAGGGGGCCAGGGGGGACTGAAGCTTTCTTT
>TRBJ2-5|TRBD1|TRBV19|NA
CASSDRVGQETQYF
TGTGCCAGTAGTGACAGGGTAGGGCAAGAGACCCAGTACTTC
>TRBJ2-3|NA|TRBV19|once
CASSPRGLIDTQYF
TGTGCCAGTAGTCCCCGGGGACTTATAGATACGCAGTATTTT
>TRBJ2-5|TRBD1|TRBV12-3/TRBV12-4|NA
CASSRDRGETQYF
TGTGCCAGCAGCCGGGACAGGGGGGAGACCCAGTACTTC
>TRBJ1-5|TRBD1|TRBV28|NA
CASSLGTASNQPQHF
TGTGCCAGCAGTTTGGGGACAGCAAGCAATCAGCCCCAGCATTTT
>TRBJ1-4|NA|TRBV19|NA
CASRPTATNEKLFF
TGTGCCAGTAGGCCGACAGCAACTAATGAAAAACTGTTTTTT
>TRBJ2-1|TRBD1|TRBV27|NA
CASFGDRYNEQFF
TGTGCCAGCTTCGGGGACAGGTACAATGAGCAGTTCTTC
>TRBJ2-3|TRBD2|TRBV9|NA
CASSGRLAGGTDTQYF
TGTGCCAGCAGCGGTCGACTAGCGGGAGGCACAGATACGCAGTATTTT
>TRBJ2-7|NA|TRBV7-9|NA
CASSATSYEQYF
TGTGCCAGCAGCGCTACTAGCTACGAGCAGTACTTC
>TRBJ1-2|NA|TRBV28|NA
CASERPGGYTF
TGTGCCAGCGAAAGGCCGGGGGGCTACACCTTC
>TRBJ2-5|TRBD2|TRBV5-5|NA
CASSPLPAGGPETQYF
TGTGCCAGCAGCCCACTTCCAGCGGGAGGGCCGGAGACCCAGTACTTC